This T cell receptor beta chain was identified during a study of control samples from healthy donors and cancer patients. The CDR3 totals 11 residues. V was pared by 7 bases and J by 6 bases, with 9 bases between. CDR1 and CDR2 (germline): SEHNR, FQNEAQ (reference sequence). Data came from immunoSEQ multiplex PCR; TCRdb stores just in-frame clones and leaves some out. The data hold 95,000 to 110,000 clones, with about 89% observed a single time. The J gene is TRBJ1-1, the V gene TRBV7-9; D gene ambiguous. The receptor's source is a man in his fifties or sixties with lung cancer. Sequenced material: PBMCs. CDR3 amino acids: CASTPDSEAFF. The CDR3 DNA follows: TGTGCCAGCACCCCCGACTCTGAAGCTTTCTTT.